The 23 T cell receptor beta chains below all came from one sample that was sequenced in a study of vaccination and CD4 T cells after COVID-19. Treatment defined: roughly nine-day PBMC culture with coronavirus spike peptide pools or control peptides (ViraFEST assay). Their antigens are not known. Sequence data for DNA of cultured CD4+ T cells were generated by the Oncomine TCR Beta short-read assay. TCRdb re-called the PCR reads with MiXCR, one entry per CDR3 protein. The sample holds 15,000 to 20,000 distinct CDR3 sequences; around half are singletons and the top ten take about 11%. The sequenced sample consisted of CD4+ T cells from blood, cultured in vitro. The receptors originated from a human donor who had recovered from COVID-19.

This clonotype came up a few times. The chain is built from TRBV4-1 and TRBJ2-2; D unresolved. V was pared by 1 base and J by 4 bases, with 13 bases between. Germline-derived CDR1 and CDR2 are MGHRA and YSYEKL. The CDR3 length is 16 residues. The CDR3 is CASSQVAARTTGELFF. The CDR3, as DNA: TGCGCCAGCAGCCAAGTGGCTGCCCGGACCACCGGGGAGCTGTTTTTT.

This sequence joins TRBV30 and TRBJ2-1; D is perhaps TRBD2 (6 bases). V was cut by 8 bases and J by 6 bases, with 11 bases left in between. CDR3 length: 11 residues. Germline lookup yields CDR1 GTSNPN and CDR2 SVGIG (reference sequence). CDR3 nucleotides: TGTGCCGGGACTGGCCTCAATGAGCAGTTCTTC. This sequence encodes CAGTGLNEQFF.

The chain carries TRBV19 and TRBJ1-6; the match to TRBD1 covers 7 bases. The CDR3 length is 14 residues. Germline loops: CDR1 LNHDA, CDR2 SQIVND (reference sequence). The junction had 2 bases not matched to a gene; V was cut back by 2 bases and J by 7 bases. The CDR3 sequence: CASSITGVNSPLHF. The CDR3 coding sequence is TGTGCCAGTAGTATAACAGGGGTCAATTCACCCCTCCACTTT. Filled out from reference TRBV19 and TRBJ1-6, the complete variable domain reads DGGITQSPKYLFRKEGQNVTLSCEQNLNHDAMYWYRQDPGQGLRLIYYSQIVNDFQKGDIAEGYSVSREKKESFPLTVTSAQKNPTAFYLCASSITGVNSPLHFGNGTRLTVT.

This clonotype came up a few times. This sequence joins TRBV20-1 and TRBJ2-2; D might be TRBD2 (6 bases). The germline V gene has CDR1 DFQATT and CDR2 SNEGSKA (reference sequence). V was clipped by 5 bases and J by 5 bases, with 18 bases between them. The CDR3 is 15 amino acids. The CDR3 region has the DNA TGCAGTGCTTTCATAGCGGAAGAGGAGACCGGGGAGCTGTTTTTT. Protein sequence: CSAFIAEEETGELFF.

The chain employs TRBV11-1 and TRBJ1-6; the D gene is possibly TRBD1 (6 bases). The CDR3 contains 13 residues. V was shortened by 3 bases and J by 10 bases, with 10 bases between the two germline ends. The V gene's germline CDR1 is SGHAT and CDR2 FQDESV (reference sequence). CDR3 region: CASSLTGGSPLHF. CDR3 nucleotides: TGTGCCAGCAGCTTGACAGGCGGCTCACCCCTCCACTTT.

The chain has TRBV12-5 and TRBJ1-2; a weak D match, TRBD1 (6 bases). The CDR3 runs 15 residues. Trimming pared 0 bases from V and 1 base from J, leaving 9 bases between. Germline V gene lookup returns CDR1 LGHNT and CDR2 FRNRAP. In DNA, the CDR3 is TGTGCTAGTGGTTTGGTGGGACACGTTAACTATGGCTACACCTTC. It yields the protein CASGLVGHVNYGYTF. The full variable domain, in which reference TRBV12-5 and TRBJ1-2 provide the parts outside the CDR3, is DARVTQTPRHKVTEMGQEVTMRCQPILGHNTVFWYRQTMMQGLELLAYFRNRAPLDDSGMPKDRFSAEMPDATLATLKIQPSEPRDSAVYFCASGLVGHVNYGYTFGSGTRLTVV.

This clonotype has only one observation. This sequence joins TRBV2 and TRBJ2-3; 9 bases agree with TRBD2. V lost 4 bases, J lost 1 base, and 6 bases stayed unmatched. This CDR3 comprises 16 residues. Germline CDR1 is SNHLY and CDR2 is FYNNEI. The CDR3 spells CASSAWRGGRTDTQYF. CDR3 DNA: TGTGCCAGCAGTGCTTGGCGGGGGGGACGCACAGATACGCAGTATTTT. Supplemented by reference TRBV2 and TRBJ2-3, the full variable domain reads EPEVTQTPSHQVTQMGQEVILRCVPISNHLYFYWYRQILGQKVEFLVSFYNNEISEKSEIFDDQFSVERPDGSNFTLKIRSTKLEDSAMYFCASSAWRGGRTDTQYFGPGTRLTVL.

The CDR3 nucleotides read TGTGCCAGCAGCCGGGAATTAGGTTACACTGAAGCTTTCTTT. It codes for CASSRELGYTEAFF. The V and J genes are TRBV4-2 and TRBJ1-1; D ambiguous. CDR1 LGHNA and CDR2 YNFKEQ come from the germline V gene. Trimming removed 4 bases from V and 3 bases from J, with 12 bases in between. The CDR3 length is 14 residues.

The chain joins TRBV7-8 to TRBJ2-3; maybe TRBD2 (6 bases). Trimming pared 5 bases from V and 6 bases from J, leaving 15 bases between. CDR3 length equals 14 residues. Germline CDR1 reads SGHVS; CDR2 reads FQNEAQ. CDR3 bases: TGTGCCAGCAGCCAAACGGGGGAGTTGGATACGCAGTATTTT. Its translation: CASSQTGELDTQYF.

In this sample, this clonotype turned up a few times. V gene TRBV24-1 combines with J gene TRBJ2-7; D gene uncertain. CDR1 and CDR2 from the germline V gene are KGHDR and SFDVKD. Trimming shortened V by 3 bases and J by 5 bases, and 4 bases separated the two germline ends. The CDR3 length is 11 residues. CDR3 in DNA: TGTGCCACCAGTGATCGAGACGAGCAGTACTTC. It translates to CATSDRDEQYF.

CDR3 sequence: CASSLGLVSSEQYF. CDR3 DNA: TGTGCCAGCAGCTTAGGCTTAGTGAGTAGCGAGCAGTACTTC. This rearrangement joins TRBV7-9 to TRBJ2-7; D is ambiguous. Germline-derived CDR1 and CDR2 are SEHNR and FQNEAQ (reference sequence). Deletions cut 1 base from V and 6 bases from J, with 13 bases between. The CDR3 has 14 amino acids.

In this sample, this clonotype turned up a few times. V gene TRBV7-3 combines with J gene TRBJ2-3; D not certain. The length of the CDR3 is 14 residues. Germline CDR1 and CDR2: SGHTA and FQGTGA. The ends were cut back, 2 bases at V and 1 base at J, with 7 bases in the middle. The CDR3 nucleotides read TGTGCCAGCAGCTTATCGGGTGGCACAGATACGCAGTATTTT. It is translated as CASSLSGGTDTQYF.

Only a few counts were recorded for this clonotype. The chain couples TRBV2 to TRBJ1-5; 7 bases line up with TRBD1. CDR1 is SNHLY, CDR2 FYNNEI, per germline. V lost 4 bases, J lost 7 bases, and 7 bases stayed unmatched. The CDR3 covers 14 residues. Written as DNA, the CDR3 is TGTGCCAGCAGTGCGACAGGGCAGGAACAGCCCCAGCATTTT. It yields the protein CASSATGQEQPQHF.

This clonotype was seen more than once but under ten times. The J gene is TRBJ1-2, the V gene TRBV20-1; 8 positions agree with TRBD1. Germline V CDR1 and CDR2: DFQATT, SNEGSKA (reference sequence). This CDR3 has 14 amino acids. V shed 6 bases and J 5 bases; nucleotides not matched to a gene: 11. This CDR3 reads CSAALIDRGYGYTF. The CDR3, as DNA: TGCAGTGCCGCCCTCATCGACAGGGGATATGGCTACACCTTC.

This chain connects TRBV6-2 or TRBV6-3 to TRBJ2-1, with 10 bases matching TRBD2. Germline V lookup: CDR1 MNHEY, CDR2 SVGEGT. V lost 4 bases, J lost 7 bases, and 7 bases stayed unmatched. This CDR3 has 15 residues. This CDR3 reads CASSFQLAGPNEQFF. CDR3 in DNA: TGTGCCAGCAGTTTCCAACTAGCGGGGCCTAATGAGCAGTTCTTC.

V gene TRBV6-2 or TRBV6-3 combines with J gene TRBJ2-1, with D possibly matching TRBD2 (6 bases). Germline-derived CDR1 and CDR2 are MNHEY and SVGEGT. The CDR3 loop spans 15 amino acids. The V end lost 6 bases, the J end lost 0 bases, and 12 bases lay between the germline ends. CDR3 nucleotides: TGTGCCAGCAGCGAAAGCGGGCGCTCCTACAATGAGCAGTTCTTC. The encoded protein is CASSESGRSYNEQFF.

V is TRBV5-1 and J is TRBJ2-5, with a possible D match to TRBD2 (6 bases). V was pared by 2 bases and J by 2 bases, with 16 bases between. Germline CDR1 is SGHRS and CDR2 is YFSETQ. The CDR3 is 16 amino acids. The CDR3 sequence is CASSLLGRGSQETQYF. In DNA form, the CDR3 reads TGCGCCAGCAGCTTATTAGGACGGGGGTCACAAGAGACCCAGTACTTC.

CDR3 amino acids: CASSLQGGGTEAFF. The CDR3 nucleotides are TGTGCCAGCAGCCTACAGGGAGGTGGTACTGAAGCTTTCTTT. This rearrangement joins TRBV28 to TRBJ1-1; D possibly corresponds to TRBD1 (6 bases). This CDR3 region has 14 residues. V was shortened by 6 bases and J by 5 bases, with 16 bases between the two germline ends. Germline V CDR1 and CDR2: MDHEN, SYDVKM.

This CDR3 is CASSRGTGKAEAFF. The CDR3 nucleotides read TGTGCCAGCAGCCGGGGGACAGGGAAGGCTGAAGCTTTCTTT. The chain joins TRBV7-9 to TRBJ1-1; TRBD1 matches at 9 bases. This CDR3 region has 14 residues. V lost 5 bases, J lost 6 bases, and 7 bases stayed unmatched. Germline lookup yields CDR1 SEHNR and CDR2 FQNEAQ (reference sequence).

The rearrangement joins TRBV21-1 to TRBJ2-7; TRBD1 is the table's D call, not checked against the DNA. TRBV21-1 is recorded as a pseudogene. The length of the CDR3 is 14 residues. CDR3 region: CASSTRWGSYEQYF. Here the CDR3 DNA reads TGTGCCAGCAGCACGCGGTGGGGGAGTTACGAGCAGTACTTC.

This sequence joins TRBV19 and TRBJ2-7; TRBD2 matches 7 bases. The CDR3 runs 14 residues. Germline CDR1 LNHDA, CDR2 SQIVND (reference sequence). V was clipped by 6 bases and J by 0 bases; unmatched bases: 5. CDR3 DNA sequence: TGTGCCAGTAGAACTAGCGATCGCTCCTACGAGCAGTACTTC. This gives the protein CASRTSDRSYEQYF. Looking up the rest from reference TRBV19 and TRBJ2-7 gives the full variable domain: DGGITQSPKYLFRKEGQNVTLSCEQNLNHDAMYWYRQDPGQGLRLIYYSQIVNDFQKGDIAEGYSVSREKKESFPLTVTSAQKNPTAFYLCASRTSDRSYEQYFGPGTRLTVT.

The V gene is TRBV6-1, the J gene TRBJ2-1, with TRBD2 matching over 8 bases. With V trimmed by 11 bases and J by 0 bases, 6 bases remained unmatched. The CDR3 length is 14 residues. CDR1 is MNHNS, CDR2 SASEGT, per germline. The CDR3 loop is CAGSGGASYNEQFF. In nucleotides, the CDR3 is TGTGCCGGCTCCGGGGGGGCCTCCTACAATGAGCAGTTCTTC.

The chain employs TRBV20-1 and TRBJ1-5, with TRBD1 identical over 7 bases. J gave up 0 bases and V 6 bases, and 14 bases lay outside the gene matches. CDR1 is DFQATT, CDR2 SNEGSKA, per germline (reference sequence). This CDR3 has 17 residues. CDR3 residues: CSANTPDRPYSNQPQHF. CDR3 nucleotide sequence: TGCAGTGCAAACACCCCGGACAGGCCTTATAGCAATCAGCCCCAGCATTTT.